The 31 T cell receptor beta chains in this list originate from one sample, sequenced in a study of T cells after yellow fever vaccination. TCRdb redid the calling of the 5' RACE reads with MiXCR, one entry per CDR3 protein. The sample yields 450,000 to 550,000 distinct CDR3 sequences, about 19% seen once. The material was PBMCs, obtained 15 days after the yellow fever booster vaccination. Every receptor here comes from a man aged 25-45 years who received the YFV17D yellow fever vaccine.

This chain connects TRBV3-1 to TRBJ1-2; D remains unclear. Germline loops: CDR1 LGHDT, CDR2 YNNKEL (reference sequence). CDR3 length equals 14 residues. Trimming removed 2 bases at V and 0 bases at J, with 7 bases between. This chain's CDR3 is CASSQPTANYGYTF. The CDR3 DNA is TGTGCCAGCAGCCAACCAACCGCTAACTATGGCTACACCTTC.

This clonotype showed up just a few times. CDR3 amino acids: CASSQEGSPRGPDTQYF. The CDR3 region has the DNA TGCGCCAGCAGCCAAGAGGGTTCGCCCCGGGGGCCAGATACGCAGTATTTT. This rearrangement joins TRBV4-3 to TRBJ2-3; tentatively, D is TRBD1 or TRBD2 (6 bases each). In germline, CDR1 is LGHNA, CDR2 YSLEER. This CDR3 has 17 residues. The ends were cut back, 0 bases at V and 4 bases at J, with 17 bases in the middle.

In this sample, this clonotype turned up many times. The chain couples TRBV5-1 to TRBJ2-2; 9 bases agree with TRBD2. Germline trimming cut 0 bases from V and 2 bases from J; bases unmatched to any gene: 2. The V gene's germline CDR1 is SGHRS and CDR2 YFSETQ. The CDR3 totals 16 residues. DNA for the CDR3: TGCGCCAGCAGCTTGGCTAGCGGGACCAACACCGGGGAGCTGTTTTTT. It translates to CASSLASGTNTGELFF.

This clonotype was counted ten times or more. The V call is TRBV28, the J call TRBJ2-7; the D is unclear. The CDR3 is made up of 10 amino acids. Germline lookup yields CDR1 MDHEN and CDR2 SYDVKM. V lost 8 bases and J 2 bases, leaving 4 bases between the germline ends. The CDR3 region is CASGTYEQYF. The CDR3 DNA follows: TGTGCCAGCGGGACCTACGAGCAGTACTTC.

This clonotype has a handful of counts. The chain combines TRBV5-1 with TRBJ2-3; 10 bases agree with TRBD2. Unmatched junction bases numbered 7, after V lost 1 base and J lost 2 bases. The CDR3 loop spans 17 amino acids. CDR1 is SGHRS, CDR2 YFSETQ, per germline. CDR3 in amino acids: CASSLSWLAGDTDTQYF. CDR3 bases: TGCGCCAGCAGCTTGTCTTGGCTAGCGGGAGACACAGATACGCAGTATTTT.

This clonotype was seen more than once but under ten times. The chain uses TRBV20-1 and TRBJ2-5; the match to TRBD1 covers 9 bases. The CDR3 runs 12 residues. The trim removed 7 bases at V and 4 bases at J, leaving 4 bases unmatched. CDR1 is DFQATT, CDR2 SNEGSKA, per germline (reference sequence). DNA of the CDR3: TGCAGTGTGGCGGGACAGGGAGAGACCCAGTACTTC. This translates into CSVAGQGETQYF.

This clonotype has only a few counts. The gene calls are TRBV10-3 and TRBJ2-3, with no clear D. CDR1 and CDR2 from the germline V gene are ENHRY and SYGVKD. Trimming removed 4 bases at V and 4 bases at J, with 12 bases between. The CDR3 contains 14 residues. The CDR3 DNA reads as TGTGCCATCAGTGCCTCCGAACTCGCAGATACGCAGTATTTT. Its translation is CAISASELADTQYF.

This clonotype was counted between two and nine times. The J gene is TRBJ2-7, the V gene TRBV9, with D possibly TRBD2 on 7 matching bases. Trimming left V 3 bases short and J 1 base short, with 14 bases between. This CDR3 comprises 15 residues. Germline loops: CDR1 SGDLS, CDR2 YYNGEE. The CDR3 region has the DNA TGTGCCAGCAGCGCCCGGGGGGCCGAGTCCTACGAGCAGTACTTC. Protein sequence: CASSARGAESYEQYF.

The V and J genes are TRBV7-2 and TRBJ2-1; D may be TRBD1 or TRBD2 (5 bases each). The CDR3 length is 13 residues. The ends were cut back, 6 bases at V and 8 bases at J, with 14 bases in the middle. Germline V gives CDR1 SGHTA, CDR2 FQGNSA. The CDR3 spells CASRSGPEDEQFF. For the CDR3, the DNA is TGTGCCAGCAGGTCGGGACCCGAGGATGAGCAGTTCTTC.

This clonotype was seen more than once but under ten times. The chain links TRBV4-3 to TRBJ2-1, with 9 bases fitting TRBD1. V shed 4 bases, J shed 3 bases, and the junction held 16 bases outside the gene matches. The CDR3 is 19 amino acids. Germline V gene data show CDR1 as LGHNA and CDR2 as YSLEER. The CDR3 is CASSLPGTGSNGSYNEQFF. Written as DNA, the CDR3 is TGCGCCAGCAGCCTACCCGGGACAGGGTCTAACGGGAGCTACAATGAGCAGTTCTTC.

This chain uses TRBV6-2 or TRBV6-3 with TRBJ2-3; 15 bases agree with TRBD2. The CDR3 runs to 21 residues. V shed 5 bases and J 4 bases; nucleotides not matched to a gene: 19. Per the germline V gene, CDR1 is MNHEY and CDR2 is SVGEGT. This CDR3 is CASSPSGTSGRTRLGPDTQYF. The CDR3 DNA sequence: TGTGCCAGCAGTCCTTCTGGGACTAGCGGGAGGACCCGGCTGGGCCCAGATACGCAGTATTTT.

The chain has TRBV28 and TRBJ2-7; 8 nucleotides line up with TRBD1. The length of the CDR3 is 12 residues. Trimming cost V 7 bases and J 6 bases; bases outside gene matches: 5. Germline lookup yields CDR1 MDHEN and CDR2 SYDVKM. The CDR3 nucleotides read TGTGCCAGCACCCCCGGGACAGGCGAGCAGTACTTC. Translated: CASTPGTGEQYF.

This chain connects TRBV29-1 to TRBJ2-2; TRBD2 aligns across 9 bases. This CDR3 is 15 amino acids long. Germline values: CDR1 SQVTM, CDR2 ANQGSEA. The ends lost 4 bases at V and 4 bases at J; junction bases unmatched: 7. The CDR3 DNA follows: TGCAGCGTTGTTCGTAGCGGGAGTGTCACCGGGGAGCTGTTTTTT. Amino acids: CSVVRSGSVTGELFF.

The CDR3 loop is CSARASRTSTYEQYF. In nucleotides, the CDR3 is TGCAGTGCTAGAGCCTCTCGCACTAGCACCTACGAGCAGTACTTC. The V gene is TRBV20-1, the J gene TRBJ2-7, with D perhaps matching TRBD2 (6 bases). V gave up 1 base and J gave up 2 bases, with 15 bases separating them. CDR3 length equals 15 residues. Germline CDR1 and CDR2: DFQATT and SNEGSKA (reference sequence).

This sequence joins TRBV2 and TRBJ1-6, with 8 bases fitting TRBD1. CDR3 length: 18 amino acids. J lost 8 bases, V lost 6 bases, and 18 bases had no gene match. Germline lookup yields CDR1 SNHLY and CDR2 FYNNEI. DNA of the CDR3: TGTGCCAGCAGCCCTGGACAGGGAGCGGGGAGTGGGTATTCACCCCTCCACTTT. It encodes CASSPGQGAGSGYSPLHF. Based on the CDR3 plus reference TRBV2 and TRBJ1-6, the full variable domain is EPEVTQTPSHQVTQMGQEVILRCVPISNHLYFYWYRQILGQKVEFLVSFYNNEISEKSEIFDDQFSVERPDGSNFTLKIRSTKLEDSAMYFCASSPGQGAGSGYSPLHFGNGTRLTVT.

The table lists this clonotype with a few counts. The chain has TRBV4-2 and TRBJ2-1, with D perhaps TRBD1 (6 bases). In germline, CDR1 is LGHNA, CDR2 YNFKEQ. The CDR3 totals 15 residues. Trimming removed 4 bases from V and 2 bases from J, with 12 bases in between. CDR3 sequence: CASSLKRQAYNEQFF. The CDR3 coding sequence is TGTGCCAGCAGCCTAAAGAGACAGGCCTACAATGAGCAGTTCTTC.

The sample holds a few counts of this clonotype. The chain joins TRBV5-1 to TRBJ2-7, with 10 positions matching TRBD1. Looked up from germline, CDR1 is SGHRS and CDR2 is YFSETQ. The CDR3 has 15 amino acids. Trimming took 4 bases from V and 2 from J; bases not matched to a gene: 6. CDR3 DNA: TGCGCCAGCAGCGACCGGGACAGGGGTCCCTACGAGCAGTACTTC. This codes for CASSDRDRGPYEQYF. Full variable domain (remainder filled in from reference TRBV5-1 and TRBJ2-7): KAGVTQTPRYLIKTRGQQVTLSCSPISGHRSVSWYQQTPGQGLQFLFEYFSETQRNKGNFPGRFSGRQFSNSRSEMNVSTLELGDSALYLCASSDRDRGPYEQYFGPGTRLTVT.

The chain links TRBV19 to TRBJ1-1; TRBD1 agrees at 8 bases. The germline V gene encodes CDR1 LNHDA and CDR2 SQIVND (reference sequence). V shed 6 bases and J 1 base; nucleotides not matched to a gene: 10. The CDR3 is 16 residues long. DNA of the CDR3: TGTGCCAGTAGGCCGATACAGGGGGGCCGGAACACTGAAGCTTTCTTT. Translated, it gives CASRPIQGGRNTEAFF. The full variable domain, with the rest looked up from reference TRBV19 and TRBJ1-1, is DGGITQSPKYLFRKEGQNVTLSCEQNLNHDAMYWYRQDPGQGLRLIYYSQIVNDFQKGDIAEGYSVSREKKESFPLTVTSAQKNPTAFYLCASRPIQGGRNTEAFFGQGTRLTVV.

The V and J genes are TRBV28 and TRBJ2-1; D perhaps matches TRBD1 (6 bases). The CDR3 contains 15 residues. In germline, CDR1 is MDHEN, CDR2 SYDVKM. V lost 6 bases and J lost 5, with 17 bases in between. CDR3 amino acids: CASSPRGRGNNEQFF. Written as DNA, the CDR3 is TGTGCCAGCAGCCCCAGGGGACGTGGTAACAATGAGCAGTTCTTC.

This clonotype was picked up many times. The chain links TRBV7-2 to TRBJ2-1; no clear D gene. The CDR3 has 11 residues. From germline, CDR1 is SGHTA and CDR2 FQGNSA. V shed 3 bases and J shed 11 bases, with 8 bases lying between them. CDR3 amino acids: CASSFPSQQFF. The CDR3 bases are TGTGCCAGCAGCTTTCCGTCACAGCAGTTCTTC.

A few counts support this clonotype. The chain joins TRBV29-1 to TRBJ2-7; D is undetermined. CDR1 and CDR2 from the germline V gene are SQVTM and ANQGSEA. The CDR3 has 12 residues. Trimming took 0 bases from V and 5 from J, leaving 8 bases between them. The CDR3 reads CSVEDWPNEQYF. In DNA, the CDR3 is TGCAGCGTTGAAGATTGGCCCAACGAGCAGTACTTC.

The rearrangement joins TRBV20-1 to TRBJ1-1; D remains ambiguous. The CDR3 spans 15 residues. The germline V gene has CDR1 DFQATT and CDR2 SNEGSKA (reference sequence). Between the trimmed V and J ends, which lost 2 bases and 4 bases, there was a span of 17 bases. CDR3 amino acids: CSARKLGRVSTEAFF. The CDR3 region has the DNA TGCAGTGCTAGAAAACTCGGTAGGGTCTCCACTGAAGCTTTCTTT.

This chain connects TRBV7-2 to TRBJ2-2; D is unresolved. Germline V CDR1 and CDR2: SGHTA, FQGNSA. Trimming cost V 5 bases and J 3 bases, with 13 bases left between them. The CDR3 loop spans 15 amino acids. CDR3: CASSPRFIDTGELFF. In nucleotides, the CDR3 is TGTGCCAGCAGCCCCCGCTTTATAGACACCGGGGAGCTGTTTTTT.

The chain employs TRBV20-1 and TRBJ2-1; D call uncertain. The length of the CDR3 is 9 residues. CDR1 and CDR2 from the germline V gene are DFQATT and SNEGSKA (reference sequence). The CDR3 loop reads CRTTNEQFF. The CDR3 DNA follows: TGCAGAACTACTAATGAGCAGTTCTTC.

The chain has TRBV15 and TRBJ2-1; 7 nucleotides match TRBD2. Trimming removed 0 bases from V and 7 bases from J; junction bases left unmatched: 9. The CDR3 covers 16 residues. Germline loops: CDR1 LNHNV, CDR2 YYDKDF (reference sequence). The chain's CDR3 is CATSREMELADNEQFF. The CDR3 DNA reads as TGTGCCACCAGCAGAGAGATGGAGCTAGCGGATAATGAGCAGTTCTTC.

This clonotype has just a few counts. The chain is built from TRBV7-3 and TRBJ1-1; 9 nucleotides align to TRBD1. The V segment lost 5 bases and the J segment 4 bases; nucleotides outside the gene matches: 5. The CDR3 consists of 14 residues. Germline CDR1 is SGHTA and CDR2 is FQGTGA. CDR3: CASSPTGGPTEAFF. The CDR3 DNA reads TGTGCCAGCAGCCCCACAGGGGGCCCCACTGAAGCTTTCTTT.

The V gene is TRBV18, the J gene TRBJ2-1, with D perhaps TRBD2 (6 bases). The germline CDR1 and CDR2 sequences are KGHSH and LQKENI. Between the trimmed V and J ends, which lost 6 bases and 4 bases, there was a span of 16 bases. CDR3 length equals 15 residues. In nucleotides, the CDR3 is TGTGCCAGCTCGACGACCAGCGGGCCTTACAATGAGCAGTTCTTC. Its protein product is CASSTTSGPYNEQFF.

V and J are TRBV20-1 and TRBJ2-1; no firm D call. There are 11 residues in the CDR3. With 4 bases removed from V and 10 bases from J, the gap between germline ends came to 11 bases. Looked up from germline, CDR1 is DFQATT and CDR2 is SNEGSKA (reference sequence). This CDR3 is CSANVAAEQFF. DNA for the CDR3: TGCAGTGCTAATGTTGCGGCGGAGCAGTTCTTC.

A few counts support this clonotype. V usage is TRBV15 and J usage is TRBJ2-3, with 9 positions matching TRBD2. V lost 6 bases, J lost 2 bases, and 9 bases stayed unmatched. CDR1 LNHNV and CDR2 YYDKDF come from the germline V gene (reference sequence). The CDR3 length is 16 residues. This CDR3 reads CATSVTSGDHTDTQYF. The CDR3 DNA follows: TGTGCCACCAGTGTGACTAGCGGAGACCACACAGATACGCAGTATTTT.

The J gene is TRBJ2-2, the V gene TRBV4-2; unclear D gene. Germline V gene sequence: CDR1 LGHNA, CDR2 YNFKEQ. Trimming shortened V by 0 bases and J by 3 bases, and 2 bases separated the two germline ends. There are 13 residues in the CDR3. The CDR3 loop reads CASSQEYTGELFF. CDR3 in DNA: TGTGCCAGCAGCCAAGAATACACCGGGGAGCTGTTTTTT.

This clonotype was seen a few times. The rearrangement uses TRBV29-1 and TRBJ2-3; TRBD2 might be the D (5 bases). From germline, CDR1 is SQVTM and CDR2 ANQGSEA. The V end was cut by 5 bases, the J end by 4 bases, with 10 bases between. The CDR3 has 12 amino acids. CDR3 DNA: TGCAGCGTTCTAGCTTTGGCAGATACGCAGTATTTT. This codes for CSVLALADTQYF.